A selection of T cell receptor beta chains follows, all from one sample in a study of identifying expanded T cells in peripheral blood. The method was immunoSEQ multiplex PCR; TCRdb's version includes in-frame clones alone and lacks a portion of them. The sample carries about 82,000 clones, 70% to 90% recorded once. Sample: blood. The receptor source for this set is a person aged 18 to 70 in good health. Both conserved end residues are part of each CDR3. Each record gives: V gene, clone size, D gene, J gene, CDR3 length, CDR3 DNA, CDR3 protein. A D gene is named only where the DNA matches it firmly. Clone size is shown for a subset of rows, as once, few, many or a class of expanded clone.

v_gene: TRBV7-9; abundance: -; d_gene: -; j_gene: TRBJ2-3; len: 12; CDR3nt: TGTGCCAGCAGCTTAGAGGGTCGTACGCAGTATTTT; CDR3aa: CASSLEGRTQYF
v_gene: TRBV7-9; abundance: -; d_gene: -; j_gene: TRBJ1-3; len: 18; CDR3nt: TGTGCCAGCAGCCCCGTCGTCGCCCGGGTGGCCCCTGGAAACACCATATATTTT; CDR3aa: CASSPVVARVAPGNTIYF
v_gene: TRBV4-1; abundance: -; d_gene: -; j_gene: TRBJ1-1; len: 14; CDR3nt: TGCGCCAGCAGCCAATTGACAGGGAACACTGAAGCTTTCTTT; CDR3aa: CASSQLTGNTEAFF
v_gene: TRBV2; abundance: -; d_gene: TRBD2; j_gene: TRBJ2-7; len: 15; CDR3nt: TGTGCCAGCAGCTCCGGGACTAGCGGGGGGTCTGGGCAGTACTTC; CDR3aa: CASSSGTSGGSGQYF
v_gene: TRBV9; abundance: once; d_gene: -; j_gene: TRBJ2-3; len: 15; CDR3nt: TGTGCCAGCAGCGTGAGACTCACTAGCACAGATACGCAGTATTTT; CDR3aa: CASSVRLTSTDTQYF
v_gene: TRBV7-3; abundance: -; d_gene: -; j_gene: TRBJ2-3; len: 14; CDR3nt: TGTGCCAGCAGCTTAAGTCGCAGCACAGATACGCAGTATTTT; CDR3aa: CASSLSRSTDTQYF
v_gene: TRBV18; abundance: -; d_gene: -; j_gene: TRBJ1-4; len: 16; CDR3nt: TGTGCCAGCTCTCCCCGGACAATAGCAGACAATGAAAAACTGTTTTTT; CDR3aa: CASSPRTIADNEKLFF
v_gene: TRBV20-1; abundance: -; d_gene: -; j_gene: TRBJ1-2; len: 11; CDR3nt: TGCAGTGCTCAACAGGATTATGGCTACACCTTC; CDR3aa: CSAQQDYGYTF
v_gene: TRBV19; abundance: -; d_gene: TRBD2; j_gene: TRBJ2-5; len: 14; CDR3nt: TGTGCCAGTTCCGGACTAGCGGGGGGGCCCCCCCAGTACTTC; CDR3aa: CASSGLAGGPPQYF
v_gene: TRBV4-1; abundance: -; d_gene: -; j_gene: TRBJ1-1; len: 16; CDR3nt: TGCGCCAGCAGCCACGTTGGACCTGCACCGAACACTGAAGCTTTCTTT; CDR3aa: CASSHVGPAPNTEAFF
v_gene: TRBV13; abundance: -; d_gene: -; j_gene: TRBJ1-6; len: 14; CDR3nt: TGTGCCAGCAGCCCTCAGGGAGGGAATTCACCCCTCCACTTT; CDR3aa: CASSPQGGNSPLHF
v_gene: TRBV5-1; abundance: -; d_gene: -; j_gene: TRBJ1-4; len: 15; CDR3nt: TGCGCCAGCAGCCGCGCTGGGGGCGGGAATGAAAAACTGTTTTTT; CDR3aa: CASSRAGGGNEKLFF
v_gene: TRBV6-5; abundance: -; d_gene: TRBD1; j_gene: TRBJ1-5; len: 15; CDR3nt: TGTGCCAGCAGTCCGACAGGGTATAGCAATCAGCCCCAGCATTTT; CDR3aa: CASSPTGYSNQPQHF
v_gene: TRBV9; abundance: once; d_gene: TRBD1; j_gene: TRBJ1-2; len: 14; CDR3nt: TGTGCCAGCAGTCTCAATCAGGGGGCAGATGGCTACACCTTC; CDR3aa: CASSLNQGADGYTF
v_gene: TRBV6-1; abundance: -; d_gene: -; j_gene: TRBJ1-1; len: 13; CDR3nt: TGTGCCAGCAGGGAACAGCGGGACACTGAAGCTTTCTTT; CDR3aa: CASREQRDTEAFF
v_gene: TRBV28; abundance: -; d_gene: -; j_gene: TRBJ1-6; len: 14; CDR3nt: TGTGCCAGCAATACAGGGCGGATGGGGTCACCCCTCCACTTT; CDR3aa: CASNTGRMGSPLHF
v_gene: TRBV28; abundance: -; d_gene: -; j_gene: TRBJ2-5; len: 15; CDR3nt: TGTGCCAGCAGTAGCCTCGCCGGGATCGAAGAGACCCAGTACTTC; CDR3aa: CASSSLAGIEETQYF
v_gene: TRBV10-3; abundance: -; d_gene: TRBD1; j_gene: TRBJ1-5; len: 13; CDR3nt: TGTGCCATCAGTGGACAGGGAGGTCAGCCCCAGCATTTT; CDR3aa: CAISGQGGQPQHF
v_gene: TRBV4-1; abundance: -; d_gene: -; j_gene: TRBJ2-6; len: 16; CDR3nt: TGCGCCAGCAGCCAAGGATTCCGCTCTGGGGCCAACGTCCTGACTTTC; CDR3aa: CASSQGFRSGANVLTF
v_gene: TRBV9; abundance: -; d_gene: -; j_gene: TRBJ2-3; len: 12; CDR3nt: TGTGCCAGCGGGGGTAGCACAGATACGCAGTATTTT; CDR3aa: CASGGSTDTQYF
v_gene: TRBV5-1; abundance: -; d_gene: TRBD2; j_gene: TRBJ2-7; len: 15; CDR3nt: TGCGCCAGCAGCTTCCTAGCGGGGGGGACCTACGAGCAGTACTTC; CDR3aa: CASSFLAGGTYEQYF
v_gene: TRBV12-5; abundance: -; d_gene: -; j_gene: TRBJ1-2; len: 15; CDR3nt: TGTGCTAGTGGTTTGGTAATCCAGCTTAACTATGGCTACACCTTC; CDR3aa: CASGLVIQLNYGYTF
v_gene: TRBV27; abundance: -; d_gene: -; j_gene: TRBJ2-7; len: 13; CDR3nt: TGTGCCAGCAGTCTGGGGTCGCGGTACGAGCAGTACTTC; CDR3aa: CASSLGSRYEQYF
v_gene: TRBV6-6; abundance: -; d_gene: -; j_gene: TRBJ1-2; len: 13; CDR3nt: TGTGCCAGCAGTTACTCGAACCGCTATGGCTACACCTTC; CDR3aa: CASSYSNRYGYTF
v_gene: TRBV2; abundance: -; d_gene: -; j_gene: TRBJ2-7; len: 15; CDR3nt: TGTGCCAGCAGAACCAGGGGCGGGGGCCAGTACGAGCAGTACTTC; CDR3aa: CASRTRGGGQYEQYF
v_gene: TRBV6-1; abundance: -; d_gene: TRBD1; j_gene: TRBJ1-5; len: 14; CDR3nt: TGTGCCAGCAGTGAAGGGGCAGGGGGTCAGCCCCAGCATTTT; CDR3aa: CASSEGAGGQPQHF
v_gene: TRBV18; abundance: -; d_gene: TRBD1; j_gene: TRBJ1-2; len: 14; CDR3nt: TGTGCCAGCTCACCCGCGGACAGGGACTATGGCTACACCTTC; CDR3aa: CASSPADRDYGYTF
v_gene: TRBV18; abundance: few; d_gene: -; j_gene: TRBJ1-5; len: 14; CDR3nt: TGTGCCAGCTCACCGGACAGTAGCAATCAGCCCCAGCATTTT; CDR3aa: CASSPDSSNQPQHF
v_gene: TRBV7-8; abundance: few; d_gene: TRBD2; j_gene: TRBJ2-1; len: 13; CDR3nt: TGTGCCAGCAGCGCCAGACTAGCGTATGAGCAGTTCTTC; CDR3aa: CASSARLAYEQFF
v_gene: TRBV25-1; abundance: once; d_gene: TRBD1; j_gene: TRBJ1-4; len: 14; CDR3nt: TGTGCCAGCAGTGGTTACAGGGGTAATGAAAAACTGTTTTTT; CDR3aa: CASSGYRGNEKLFF
v_gene: TRBV2; abundance: -; d_gene: -; j_gene: TRBJ2-1; len: 16; CDR3nt: TGTGCCAGCAGGACCCCCACCGGGAGCTCCTACAATGAGCAGTTCTTC; CDR3aa: CASRTPTGSSYNEQFF
v_gene: TRBV7-9; abundance: -; d_gene: -; j_gene: TRBJ2-1; len: 15; CDR3nt: TGTGCCAGCAGCAAGACAGAGGGCGCTTGGGATGAGCAGTTCTTC; CDR3aa: CASSKTEGAWDEQFF
v_gene: TRBV14; abundance: -; d_gene: -; j_gene: TRBJ2-7; len: 15; CDR3nt: TGTGCCAGCAGCCAAATTGCCCGAAAGACCTACGAGCAGTACTTC; CDR3aa: CASSQIARKTYEQYF
v_gene: TRBV11-3; abundance: -; d_gene: TRBD1; j_gene: TRBJ1-2; len: 15; CDR3nt: TGTGCCAGCAGCGCAGCCGGGACAGGGAGCGGTGGCTACACCTTC; CDR3aa: CASSAAGTGSGGYTF
v_gene: TRBV9; abundance: -; d_gene: -; j_gene: TRBJ1-1; len: 15; CDR3nt: TGTGCCAGCAGCCCCCCGACGGGGGCCTACCCTGAAGCTTTCTTT; CDR3aa: CASSPPTGAYPEAFF
v_gene: TRBV10-1; abundance: -; d_gene: -; j_gene: TRBJ2-7; len: 12; CDR3nt: TGCGCCAGCAGTGACCAGGGTGGGGAGCAGTACTTC; CDR3aa: CASSDQGGEQYF
v_gene: TRBV9; abundance: -; d_gene: -; j_gene: TRBJ2-3; len: 12; CDR3nt: TGTGCCAGCAGCGTAGATGGAGATACGCAGTATTTT; CDR3aa: CASSVDGDTQYF
v_gene: TRBV6-1; abundance: -; d_gene: TRBD1; j_gene: TRBJ2-3; len: 15; CDR3nt: TGTGCCAGCAATCCTCGACAGGGGCCTATAGATACGCAGTATTTT; CDR3aa: CASNPRQGPIDTQYF
v_gene: TRBV10-2; abundance: -; d_gene: TRBD1; j_gene: TRBJ1-2; len: 15; CDR3nt: TGCGCCAGCAGGGAGTCTGGACAGGGTTTAGGTGGCTACACCTTC; CDR3aa: CASRESGQGLGGYTF
v_gene: TRBV4-3; abundance: -; d_gene: TRBD2; j_gene: TRBJ2-3; len: 15; CDR3nt: TGCGCCAGCAGCCAAGATAGGAGCGGGGGGGATACGCAGTATTTT; CDR3aa: CASSQDRSGGDTQYF